What follows are 17 T cell receptor beta chains derived from one specimen sequenced in a study of T cell responses to AZD1222 COVID-19 vaccine (dated by TCRdb to about 2021). Explained via the paper, the time point label denotes: baseline before first vaccination. The protocol used for the library was the immunoSEQ multiplex PCR assay. Here the immuneACCESS table is served through TCRdb, limited to in-frame sequences with V and J called. Missing clones are a known gap in these copies; in checked studies unresolved V genes cover under half, and the rest lacks a known reason. Counted in this sample were about 150,000 clones; roughly nine tenths of them appeared once. The ten largest make up 5.1% of the sample. Material: peripheral blood, obtained on day 0 of AZD1222 vaccination. The receptors here all came from an adult in good health.

The V and J genes are TRBV10-2 and TRBJ1-5, with no clear D. The CDR3 consists of 13 residues. The V gene lost 6 bases and the J gene lost 5 bases, with 11 bases spanning the gap. Germline lookup yields CDR1 WSHSY and CDR2 SAAADI. The CDR3 DNA follows: TGCGCCAGCAGCCTTCAAGAATATCAGCCCCAGCATTTT. Residues: CASSLQEYQPQHF.

This clone has a single count. J is TRBJ2-3 and V is TRBV9; 7 nucleotides match TRBD2. The germline V gene encodes CDR1 SGDLS and CDR2 YYNGEE. CDR3 size: 14 residues. Germline trimming cut 3 bases from V and 1 base from J; bases unmatched to any gene: 2. The CDR3 DNA follows: TGTGCCAGCAGCGAGCGGGAAGGCACAGATACGCAGTATTTT. Its translation: CASSEREGTDTQYF.

This chain uses TRBV9 with TRBJ2-6; no firm D call. The CDR3 is made up of 14 amino acids. Trimming removed 7 bases at V and 5 bases at J, with 13 bases between. Looked up from germline, CDR1 is SGDLS and CDR2 is YYNGEE. The CDR3 reads CASGATGRANVLTF. The CDR3 nucleotides are TGTGCCAGCGGCGCGACCGGTCGGGCCAACGTCCTGACTTTC.

This clone was picked up a small number of times. This chain joins TRBV9 and TRBJ2-3; D call uncertain. With 3 bases removed from V and 2 bases from J, the gap between germline ends came to 7 bases. Germline CDR1 and CDR2: SGDLS and YYNGEE. The CDR3 is made up of 13 amino acids. CDR3 bases: TGTGCCAGCAGCGCGTACTACACAGATACGCAGTATTTT. This translates into CASSAYYTDTQYF. Full variable domain (rest looked up from reference TRBV9 and TRBJ2-3): DSGVTQTPKHLITATGQRVTLRCSPRSGDLSVYWYQQSLDQGLQFLIQYYNGEERAKGNILERFSAQQFPDLHSELNLSSLELGDSALYFCASSAYYTDTQYFGPGTRLTVL.

V is TRBV5-5 and J is TRBJ1-3; 7 nucleotides line up with TRBD1. Trimming took 0 bases from V and 0 from J; bases not matched to a gene: 0. The CDR3 extends over 15 amino acids. The germline CDR1 and CDR2 sequences are SGHKS and YYEKEE (reference sequence). The CDR3 DNA is TGTGCCAGCAGCTTGGCAGGGGGCTCTGGAAACACCATATATTTT. Its protein product is CASSLAGGSGNTIYF.

This clone was counted between two and nine times. The chain links TRBV7-3 to TRBJ2-1, with TRBD2 matching 10 bases. The germline V gene has CDR1 SGHTA and CDR2 FQGTGA. This CDR3 comprises 15 residues. J lost 4 bases, V lost 5 bases, and 5 bases had no gene match. The CDR3 DNA reads as TGTGCCAGCAGCGAAGGACTAGCGGTGTACAATGAGCAGTTCTTC. Its translation is CASSEGLAVYNEQFF.

The V and J genes are TRBV2 and TRBJ2-7; D unclear. V lost 8 bases, J lost 6 bases, and 11 bases lay in between. There are 11 residues in the CDR3. The germline gives CDR1 SNHLY, CDR2 FYNNEI. For the CDR3, the DNA is TGTGCCAGCTATCTAGGTTCCGAGCAGTACTTC. Translated, it gives CASYLGSEQYF. The full variable domain, completed using reference TRBV2 and TRBJ2-7, is EPEVTQTPSHQVTQMGQEVILRCVPISNHLYFYWYRQILGQKVEFLVSFYNNEISEKSEIFDDQFSVERPDGSNFTLKIRSTKLEDSAMYFCASYLGSEQYFGPGTRLTVT.

The chain's CDR3 is CASSQQGQIPTYEQYF. CDR3 nucleotide sequence: TGCGCCAGCAGTCAGCAGGGACAAATACCTACCTACGAGCAGTACTTC. V usage is TRBV5-1 and J usage is TRBJ2-7, with a tentative D call TRBD1 (6 bases). There are 16 residues in the CDR3. Per germline, CDR1 SGHRS and CDR2 YFSETQ. V lost 5 bases, J lost 2 bases, and 20 bases lay in between. Complete variable domain (other parts from reference TRBV5-1 and TRBJ2-7): KAGVTQTPRYLIKTRGQQVTLSCSPISGHRSVSWYQQTPGQGLQFLFEYFSETQRNKGNFPGRFSGRQFSNSRSEMNVSTLELGDSALYLCASSQQGQIPTYEQYFGPGTRLTVT.

The V gene is TRBV2, the J gene TRBJ2-5, with D unresolved. V lost 5 bases to trimming and J lost 1 base, with 11 bases between them. CDR1 is SNHLY, CDR2 FYNNEI, per germline. The CDR3 runs 14 residues. The CDR3 DNA reads TGTGCCAGCAGTTCGACAATTCCCCAAGAGACCCAGTACTTC. Its protein product is CASSSTIPQETQYF.

V and J are TRBV6-5 and TRBJ2-3; TRBD1 agrees at 9 bases. The trim removed 8 bases at V and 2 bases at J, leaving 8 bases unmatched. Germline CDR1 and CDR2: MNHEY and SVGAGI. This CDR3 has 15 residues. CDR3 sequence (DNA): TGTGCCAGCGCGTCGGGACAGGGCCTCACAGATACGCAGTATTTT. It is translated as CASASGQGLTDTQYF.

The chain couples TRBV5-1 to TRBJ2-1; D gene uncertain. Germline loops: CDR1 SGHRS, CDR2 YFSETQ. V lost 4 bases and J 5 bases, leaving 10 bases between the germline ends. This CDR3 comprises 13 residues. The DNA of the CDR3 is TGCGCCAGCAGCCCGCGGCAGGACAATGAGCAGTTCTTC. It encodes CASSPRQDNEQFF.

The chain carries TRBV27 and TRBJ2-5, with D possibly being TRBD2 (6 bases). CDR1 is MNHEY, CDR2 SMNVEV, per germline (reference sequence). The CDR3 loop spans 14 amino acids. V lost 1 base, J lost 2 bases, and 8 bases lay in between. The CDR3: CASSLLGRQETQYF. The CDR3 DNA follows: TGTGCCAGCAGTTTATTGGGGAGGCAAGAGACCCAGTACTTC.

V usage is TRBV28 and J usage is TRBJ1-3; maybe TRBD1 (5 bases). Deletions cut 8 bases from V and 2 bases from J, with 13 bases between. Looked up from germline, CDR1 is MDHEN and CDR2 is SYDVKM. The CDR3 has 14 amino acids. The CDR3 protein is CASRKPGTGNTIYF. CDR3 DNA sequence: TGTGCCAGCCGCAAGCCAGGGACTGGAAACACCATATATTTT.

V usage is TRBV5-6 and J usage is TRBJ2-3; 8 bases fit TRBD1. Per germline, CDR1 SGHDT and CDR2 YYEEEE. The junction had 7 bases not matched to a gene; V was cut back by 4 bases and J by 3 bases. The CDR3 is made up of 15 amino acids. The CDR3 nucleotides are TGTGCCAGCAGCGGGACAGGTAAATGGACAGATACGCAGTATTTT. The encoded protein is CASSGTGKWTDTQYF.

The chain recombines TRBV28 with TRBJ1-2, with D unresolved. The V end lost 2 bases, the J end lost 7 bases, and 14 bases lay between the germline ends. The CDR3 contains 14 residues. The germline V gene encodes CDR1 MDHEN and CDR2 SYDVKM. The CDR3 sequence is CASSLDRVARGYTF. CDR3 bases: TGTGCCAGCAGTTTAGACCGGGTGGCGCGTGGCTACACCTTC.

This clone has a single count. The chain uses TRBV19 and TRBJ1-3; D uncertain. The V gene's germline CDR1 is LNHDA and CDR2 SQIVND (reference sequence). The germline V and J ends were trimmed by 4 bases and 0 bases, with 13 bases remaining between them. The CDR3 length is 16 residues. The CDR3 region is CASSTERFTSGNTIYF. CDR3 nucleotide sequence: TGTGCCAGTAGTACCGAAAGGTTCACCTCTGGAAACACCATATATTTT.

This sequence joins TRBV28 and TRBJ1-4; D uncertain. Trimming left V 8 bases short and J 5 bases short, with 18 bases between. The CDR3 runs 15 residues. The germline V gene encodes CDR1 MDHEN and CDR2 SYDVKM. The CDR3 DNA follows: TGTGCCAGCCGCTGGGCCCATAGATGGAATGAAAAACTGTTTTTT. It is translated as CASRWAHRWNEKLFF. Drawing the rest from reference TRBV28 and TRBJ1-4, the complete variable domain is DVKVTQSSRYLVKRTGEKVFLECVQDMDHENMFWYRQDPGLGLRLIYFSYDVKMKEKGDIPEGYSVSREKKERFSLILESASTNQTSMYLCASRWAHRWNEKLFFGSGTQLSVL.